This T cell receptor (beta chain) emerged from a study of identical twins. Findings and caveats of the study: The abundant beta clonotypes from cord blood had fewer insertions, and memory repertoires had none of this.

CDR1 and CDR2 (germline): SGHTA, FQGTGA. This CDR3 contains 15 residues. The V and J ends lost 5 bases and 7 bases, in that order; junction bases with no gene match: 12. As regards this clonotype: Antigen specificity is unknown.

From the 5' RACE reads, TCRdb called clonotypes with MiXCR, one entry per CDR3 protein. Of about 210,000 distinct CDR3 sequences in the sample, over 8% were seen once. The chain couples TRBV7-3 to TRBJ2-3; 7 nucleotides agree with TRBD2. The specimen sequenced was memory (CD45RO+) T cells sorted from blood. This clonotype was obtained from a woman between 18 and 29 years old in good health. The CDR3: CASSRDGGGGYTQYF. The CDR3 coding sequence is TGTGCCAGCAGCCGCGACGGCGGGGGAGGGTATACGCAGTATTTT.